The 30 T cell receptor beta chains given below trace back to one sample, sequenced in a study of cytomegalovirus exposure and HLA in healthy donors. PCR employed 60 Vbeta and 13 Jbeta primers. The table came from immunoSEQ multiplex PCR; TCRdb's copy has only in-frame clones and leaves some out. The sample has approximately 190,000 clones, more than 75% seen once. Sequenced: PBMCs. The receptors were sampled from a woman in her 30s in good health and CMV-seropositive.

This sequence joins TRBV4-1 and TRBJ1-6; possibly TRBD1 for D (5 bases). The CDR3 runs 18 residues. Trimming removed 4 bases at V and 5 bases at J, with 21 bases between. Germline CDR1 reads MGHRA; CDR2 reads YSYEKL. The CDR3 nucleotides read TGCGCCAGCAGCCCCCGGGGTTCGGCAGGGAGGGATAATTCACCCCTCCACTTT. It encodes CASSPRGSAGRDNSPLHF.

The rearrangement uses TRBV19 and TRBJ1-2; TRBD1 matches 10 bases. Germline CDR1 reads LNHDA; CDR2 reads SQIVND (reference sequence). V gave up 10 bases and J gave up 2 bases; unmatched junction bases: 4. This CDR3 has 13 residues. The CDR3 coding sequence is TGTGCCACCGGGGGACAGGGGAACTATGGCTACACCTTC. Its translation is CATGGQGNYGYTF.

This clone was detected only once. Other DNA sequences in this sample translate to the same CDR3. The rearrangement joins TRBV18 to TRBJ2-1; TRBD1 matches at 9 bases. Losses at the gene ends were 6 bases for V and 3 bases for J; bases not matched to a gene: 6. From germline, CDR1 is KGHSH and CDR2 LQKENI. CDR3 length: 15 amino acids. CDR3 loop: CASSPGQGNYNEQFF. In DNA form, the CDR3 reads TGTGCCAGCTCCCCGGGACAGGGTAACTACAATGAGCAGTTCTTC. Full variable domain (missing parts from reference TRBV18 and TRBJ2-1): NAGVMQNPRHLVRRRGQEARLRCSPMKGHSHVYWYRQLPEEGLKFMVYLQKENIIDESGMPKERFSAEFPKEGPSILRIQQVVRGDSAAYFCASSPGQGNYNEQFFGPGTRLTVL.

The chain joins TRBV7-9 to TRBJ1-1, with unresolved D. The CDR3 extends over 14 amino acids. V lost 4 bases and J 3 bases, leaving 12 bases between the germline ends. Germline CDR1 reads SEHNR; CDR2 reads FQNEAQ (reference sequence). In nucleotides, the CDR3 is TGTGCCAGCAGCTCCGTCGGAGGGTACACTGAAGCTTTCTTT. Residues: CASSSVGGYTEAFF. Supplemented by reference TRBV7-9 and TRBJ1-1, the full variable domain reads DTGVSQNPRHKITKRGQNVTFRCDPISEHNRLYWYRQTLGQGPEFLTYFQNEAQLEKSRLLSDRFSAERPKGSFSTLEIQRTEQGDSAMYLCASSSVGGYTEAFFGQGTRLTVV.

A single count supports this clone. The chain joins TRBV5-1 to TRBJ1-1, with D unresolved. V was cut by 3 bases and J by 1 base, with 7 bases left in between. Looked up from germline, CDR1 is SGHRS and CDR2 is YFSETQ. CDR3 length: 13 amino acids. DNA of the CDR3: TGCGCCAGCAGCTCCGACACGAACACTGAAGCTTTCTTT. Its protein product is CASSSDTNTEAFF.

The chain joins TRBV28 to TRBJ1-5; TRBD1 matches 7 bases. V shed 7 bases and J 7 bases; nucleotides not matched to a gene: 10. The CDR3 has 14 residues. Germline CDR1 is MDHEN and CDR2 is SYDVKM. In nucleotides, the CDR3 is TGTGCCAGCACCCTGACAGGGAGAGGGCAGCCCCAGCATTTT. As protein: CASTLTGRGQPQHF.

This chain uses TRBV19 with TRBJ2-3; 8 bases are shared with TRBD1. The germline gives CDR1 LNHDA, CDR2 SQIVND (reference sequence). This CDR3 spans 15 amino acids. J gave up 2 bases and V 3 bases, and 4 bases lay outside the gene matches. The CDR3 protein is CASSIRGQTTDTQYF. The DNA of the CDR3 is TGTGCCAGTAGTATCAGGGGGCAGACCACAGATACGCAGTATTTT.

This chain joins TRBV11-3 and TRBJ2-1; 9 nucleotides agree with TRBD2. After removal of 8 bases from V and 6 bases from J, the junction contained 8 bases not matched to a gene. The CDR3 runs to 14 residues. The germline gives CDR1 SGHNT, CDR2 YENEEA. The CDR3 nucleotides read TGTGCCAGCTCTTCAGCGGGAGGAAGCAATGAGCAGTTCTTC. It specifies CASSSAGGSNEQFF.

The chain carries TRBV28 and TRBJ2-7; TRBD2 matches 13 bases. The length of the CDR3 is 16 residues. V shed 4 bases and J 3 bases; nucleotides not matched to a gene: 6. From germline, CDR1 is MDHEN and CDR2 SYDVKM. The CDR3 loop reads CASSYAGLAGLYEQYF. CDR3 DNA: TGTGCCAGCAGTTACGCGGGACTAGCGGGACTCTACGAGCAGTACTTC.

This chain joins TRBV11-3 and TRBJ2-7; D may be TRBD1 (5 bases). The germline V gene has CDR1 SGHNT and CDR2 YENEEA. This CDR3 region has 14 residues. V lost 1 base, J lost 0 bases, and 7 bases lay in between. CDR3 coding DNA: TGTGCCAGCAGCTTAGGGGGCAGCTCCTACGAGCAGTACTTC. Residues: CASSLGGSSYEQYF.

This clone is a singleton in its sample. The chain combines TRBV2 with TRBJ1-1, with 11 bases aligning to TRBD1. The CDR3 contains 15 residues. J was trimmed by 4 bases and V by 6 bases; bases with no gene match: 7. Germline CDR1 SNHLY, CDR2 FYNNEI. For the CDR3, the DNA is TGTGCCAGCAGCCGGGACAGGGGGGAAGGCACTGAAGCTTTCTTT. Translation gives CASSRDRGEGTEAFF.

This clone was seen a handful of times. This chain links TRBV4-1 with TRBJ1-2, with D possibly TRBD1 on 6 matching bases. V lost 3 bases to trimming and J lost 8 bases, with 19 bases between them. Germline V gives CDR1 MGHRA, CDR2 YSYEKL. The CDR3 extends over 15 amino acids. The CDR3 sequence: CASSHPGHLLGGYTF. The CDR3 nucleotides are TGCGCCAGCAGCCATCCGGGACATCTCCTGGGGGGCTACACCTTC.

The chain combines TRBV30 with TRBJ2-1; D is possibly TRBD2 (5 bases). Germline CDR1 GTSNPN, CDR2 SVGIG (reference sequence). The CDR3 runs to 11 residues. V dropped 5 bases and J dropped 8 bases, with 10 bases sitting between them. CDR3 loop: CAWGQRDEQFF. The CDR3 DNA reads as TGTGCCTGGGGGCAGAGGGATGAGCAGTTCTTC.

This clone was seen only a few times. CDR3 nucleotides: TGCGCCAGCAGCCCATTCAGCGGGGGCCGGGGCTATGGCTACACCTTC. Encoded protein: CASSPFSGGRGYGYTF. The J gene is TRBJ1-2, the V gene TRBV5-1; possibly TRBD1 for D (6 bases). Deletions cut 4 bases from V and 4 bases from J, with 20 bases between. The CDR3 contains 16 residues. CDR1 and CDR2 (germline): SGHRS, YFSETQ.

This clone was observed a handful of times. The chain carries TRBV7-8 and TRBJ2-1, with 12 bases matching TRBD2. Germline V gene lookup returns CDR1 SGHVS and CDR2 FQNEAQ. J gave up 7 bases and V 7 bases, and 11 bases lay outside the gene matches. The CDR3 is 16 amino acids. CDR3: CASTHPPSGRANEQFF. The CDR3 DNA is TGTGCCAGCACCCACCCTCCTAGCGGGAGGGCGAATGAGCAGTTCTTC.

This chain links TRBV6-6 with TRBJ2-1; D gene ambiguous. V was clipped by 2 bases and J by 13 bases, with 9 bases between them. CDR1 and CDR2 from the germline V gene are MNHNY and SVGAGI (reference sequence). The length of the CDR3 is 11 residues. This CDR3 is CASSYGLPQFF. The CDR3 bases are TGTGCCAGCAGTTACGGGCTCCCTCAGTTCTTC.

This clone has just one count. V is TRBV5-5 and J is TRBJ1-2; D call uncertain. CDR3 size: 15 residues. V shed 3 bases and J shed 0 bases, with 12 bases lying between them. The germline V gene has CDR1 SGHKS and CDR2 YYEKEE (reference sequence). The CDR3, as DNA: TGTGCCAGCAGCTACCGACAAACTCCTAACTATGGCTACACCTTC. Protein product: CASSYRQTPNYGYTF. The variable domain in full, with the rest retrieved from reference TRBV5-5 and TRBJ1-2, is DAGVTQSPTHLIKTRGQQVTLRCSPISGHKSVSWYQQVLGQGPQFIFQYYEKEERGRGNFPDRFSARQFPNYSSELNVNALLLGDSALYLCASSYRQTPNYGYTFGSGTRLTVV.

V is TRBV6-1 and J is TRBJ2-7, with 10 bases lining up with TRBD1. V shed 6 bases, J shed 7 bases, and the junction held 9 bases outside the gene matches. There are 14 residues in the CDR3. The germline CDR1 and CDR2 sequences are MNHNS and SASEGT. The CDR3 loop reads CASRPRTGGGEQYF. Here the CDR3 DNA reads TGTGCCAGCAGGCCCCGGACAGGGGGTGGAGAGCAGTACTTC.

This clone was detected only once. V gene TRBV7-3 combines with J gene TRBJ2-3; D is ambiguous. There are 13 residues in the CDR3. V was clipped by 4 bases and J by 1 base, with 6 bases between them. Germline V CDR1 and CDR2: SGHTA, FQGTGA. The CDR3 sequence is CASSSTGTDTQYF. The CDR3 DNA follows: TGTGCCAGCAGCTCCACAGGCACAGATACGCAGTATTTT.

V gene TRBV11-2 combines with J gene TRBJ2-7; no clear D gene. V lost 2 bases and J 9 bases, leaving 20 bases between the germline ends. Looked up from germline, CDR1 is SGHAT and CDR2 is FQNNGV. The CDR3 is 15 residues long. The CDR3 coding sequence is TGTGCCAGCAGCTTAAATCCAATGGGCCTACGGTCGCAGTACTTC. Amino acid sequence: CASSLNPMGLRSQYF.

The chain links TRBV6-6 to TRBJ1-1; 7 nucleotides align to TRBD1. V shed 2 bases, J shed 8 bases, and the junction held 5 bases outside the gene matches. CDR3 size: 13 residues. In germline, CDR1 is MNHNY, CDR2 SVGAGI (reference sequence). The CDR3 loop reads CASSYPTGKEAFF. CDR3 nucleotide sequence: TGTGCCAGCAGTTACCCGACAGGGAAGGAAGCTTTCTTT.

J is TRBJ1-5 and V is TRBV5-6; TRBD1 matches 12 bases. J lost 2 bases, V lost 4 bases, and 10 bases had no gene match. The CDR3 length is 18 residues. CDR1 SGHDT and CDR2 YYEEEE come from the germline V gene. CDR3 sequence reads: CASSKGTGGAIGNQPQHF. The CDR3, as DNA: TGTGCCAGCAGCAAAGGGACAGGGGGCGCGATTGGCAATCAGCCCCAGCATTTT.

The chain has TRBV7-2 and TRBJ2-3; maybe TRBD2 (6 bases). Germline V gene sequence: CDR1 SGHTA, CDR2 FQGNSA. V lost 0 bases to trimming and J lost 2 bases, with 15 bases between them. This CDR3 is built from 17 residues. DNA of the CDR3: TGTGCCAGCAGCTTAGCGCCAGCGGGCACCTCCACAGATACGCAGTATTTT. This codes for CASSLAPAGTSTDTQYF.

This clone has a single count. The CDR3 reads CASSELRQQGNEKLFF. The CDR3 nucleotides read TGTGCCAGCAGTGAGTTAAGACAGCAAGGGAATGAAAAACTGTTTTTT. The chain carries TRBV2 and TRBJ1-4; a weak D match, TRBD1 (5 bases). V shed 3 bases and J shed 5 bases, with 16 bases lying between them. CDR3 size: 16 residues. The germline gives CDR1 SNHLY, CDR2 FYNNEI.

The chain uses TRBV4-2 and TRBJ1-4; D might be TRBD1 (5 bases). The CDR3 runs to 16 residues. The germline V and J ends were trimmed by 2 bases and 8 bases, with 18 bases remaining between them. Germline values: CDR1 LGHNA, CDR2 YNFKEQ. The CDR3 sequence is CASSQLSRGEKEKLFF. The CDR3 nucleotides read TGTGCCAGCAGCCAATTATCGCGGGGGGAAAAGGAAAAACTGTTTTTT.

The rearrangement links TRBV7-6 to TRBJ1-2; TRBD1 might be the D (6 bases). Germline CDR1 and CDR2: SGHVS and FNYEAQ. The CDR3 loop spans 13 amino acids. Trimming stripped 1 base from V and 7 bases from J, with 10 bases between. The CDR3 here is CASSLEQGVGYTF. The CDR3 bases are TGTGCCAGCAGCTTAGAACAGGGAGTTGGCTACACCTTC.

The sample holds a few counts of this clone. CDR3: CASSAEQGVSYNEQFF. The DNA of the CDR3 is TGTGCCAGCAGCGCTGAACAGGGAGTATCCTACAATGAGCAGTTCTTC. The V gene is TRBV9, the J gene TRBJ2-1; tentative D call: TRBD1 (6 bases). The length of the CDR3 is 16 residues. V lost 3 bases and J 1 base, leaving 14 bases between the germline ends. Germline CDR1 SGDLS, CDR2 YYNGEE.

This chain uses TRBV5-6 with TRBJ2-3; 10 nucleotides match TRBD2. Germline V lookup: CDR1 SGHDT, CDR2 YYEEEE. The CDR3 sequence is 15 residues long. V lost 5 bases and J lost 4; bases outside the gene matches: 7. The DNA for the CDR3 is TGTGCCAGCAGTTTTAGCGGGGGGTTCGCAGATACGCAGTATTTT. Protein sequence: CASSFSGGFADTQYF. The entire variable domain, with the rest obtained from reference TRBV5-6 and TRBJ2-3, is as follows: DAGVTQSPTHLIKTRGQQVTLRCSPKSGHDTVSWYQQALGQGPQFIFQYYEEEERQRGNFPDRFSGHQFPNYSSELNVNALLLGDSALYLCASSFSGGFADTQYFGPGTRLTVL.

The chain combines TRBV6-5 with TRBJ2-1, with a possible D match to TRBD1 (6 bases). The CDR3 has 11 residues. The V end lost 6 bases, the J end lost 10 bases, and 10 bases lay between the germline ends. Germline CDR1 and CDR2: MNHEY and SVGAGI. CDR3 nucleotide sequence: TGTGCCAGCAGCTTACAGGGAGAGCAGTTCTTC. Amino acids: CASSLQGEQFF.

The chain links TRBV7-9 to TRBJ1-6, with TRBD1 matching 7 bases. This CDR3 region has 17 residues. With 5 bases clipped from V and 7 bases from J, the junction kept 14 bases outside the gene matches. Germline assignment: CDR1 SEHNR and CDR2 FQNEAQ (reference sequence). CDR3 residues: CASSAKDRDWRNSPLHF. CDR3 DNA sequence: TGTGCCAGCAGCGCCAAAGACAGGGACTGGAGAAATTCACCCCTCCACTTT.